Described below is a single T cell receptor (beta chain) sequence and its context. Its antigen is not known. Germline lookup yields CDR1 SQVTM and CDR2 ANQGSEA. V dropped 6 bases and J dropped 3 bases, with 6 bases sitting between them. The CDR3 runs to 10 residues. TCRdb keeps only in-frame clones here, not all; method: immunoSEQ multiplex PCR. This sample has approximately 89,000 clones, with around 90% found just once. The data were taken from a study of T cell responses to AZD1222 COVID-19 vaccine. General study findings and limits: Repertoires in all cases were sampled only once the peak T cell response had passed. Seropositivity was recorded at baseline in only six AZD1222 recipients. As reported, nearly half of all spike-specific TCRs target variant regions that are unmutated.

This sequence joins TRBV29-1 and TRBJ2-7; D unresolved. Sequencing was performed on peripheral blood, taken on day 0 of AZD1222 vaccination. This clonotype originated in an adult in good health. Here the CDR3 DNA reads TGCAGCGTCCGCGACTACGAGCAGTACTTC. Translated, it gives CSVRDYEQYF.